One and the same sample provided the 13 T cell receptor beta chains below, sequenced in a study of T cells in Graves' hyperthyroidism and ophthalmopathy. Using RNA transcripts as the source, TCR beta CDR3 regions were amplified. An initial round of RT-PCR targeting the TCR CDR3 relied on the HTBI primer set. MiXCR, applied by TCRdb to the multiplex PCR reads, yields one record per CDR3 protein. The sample comprises a few hundred thousand distinct CDR3 sequences, 40% to 55% of which are singletons, and more than 7% rests with the top ten. The material sequenced was peripheral blood or thyroid tissue (not recorded which). These TCRs come from a woman between 18 and 29 years old with Graves' hyperthyroidism.

The chain employs TRBV7-2 and TRBJ2-5; 11 positions match TRBD2. The CDR3 contains 15 residues. In germline, CDR1 is SGHTA, CDR2 FQGNSA. Trimming took 1 base from V and 5 from J; bases not matched to a gene: 3. Here the CDR3 reads CASSLELAGEETQYF. DNA of the CDR3: TGTGCCAGCAGCTTAGAACTAGCGGGAGAGGAGACCCAGTACTTC.

This clonotype was observed at least ten times. The rearrangement links TRBV28 to TRBJ2-5, with D hard to call. The CDR3 runs to 13 residues. In germline, CDR1 is MDHEN, CDR2 SYDVKM. V was shortened by 2 bases and J by 5 bases, with 9 bases between the two germline ends. CDR3 protein: CASSLPGRETQYF. CDR3 nucleotide sequence: TGTGCCAGCAGTTTACCGGGCCGGGAGACCCAGTACTTC.

The chain recombines TRBV10-2 with TRBJ1-5; 8 nucleotides match TRBD1. The CDR3 length is 14 residues. Per germline, CDR1 WSHSY and CDR2 SAAADI. V was clipped by 5 bases and J by 5 bases; unmatched bases: 5. CDR3 DNA: TGCGCCAGCAGTAAAACAGGGGGTTATCAGCCCCAGCATTTT. Residues: CASSKTGGYQPQHF.

Many counts were recorded for this clonotype. This chain connects TRBV13 to TRBJ1-2, with no clear D. Germline lookup yields CDR1 PRHDT and CDR2 FYEKMQ (reference sequence). V was cut by 5 bases and J by 1 base, with 14 bases left in between. CDR3 length: 15 residues. The CDR3 region is CASSPISRDNYGYTF. Here the CDR3 DNA reads TGTGCCAGCAGCCCCATCTCTAGAGATAACTATGGCTACACCTTC.

This clonotype was seen more than once but under ten times. This chain joins TRBV29-1 and TRBJ1-1; D uncertain. The CDR3 extends over 12 amino acids. Looked up from germline, CDR1 is SQVTM and CDR2 is ANQGSEA. Trimming took 8 bases from V and 1 from J, leaving 11 bases between them. CDR3: CSSWTGNTEAFF. CDR3 sequence (DNA): TGCAGCAGTTGGACGGGGAACACTGAAGCTTTCTTT.

The chain uses TRBV6-6 and TRBJ1-1, with a tentative D call TRBD1 (6 bases). Per the germline V gene, CDR1 is MNHNY and CDR2 is SVGAGI (reference sequence). V lost 11 bases and J 4 bases, leaving 17 bases between the germline ends. The CDR3 runs 13 residues. The CDR3, as DNA: TGTGCCGGCAAACAGGGCCGGGGCACTGAAGCTTTCTTT. It specifies CAGKQGRGTEAFF.

This clonotype showed up just once. The rearrangement links TRBV6-1 to TRBJ1-2; D call uncertain. This CDR3 contains 15 residues. The V gene's germline CDR1 is MNHNS and CDR2 SASEGT. V lost 4 bases and J 5 bases, leaving 17 bases between the germline ends. As DNA, the CDR3 is TGTGCCAGCAGTGCCTTTCTGGACCGGACTTATGGCTACACCTTC. It is translated as CASSAFLDRTYGYTF.

This chain uses TRBV15 with TRBJ2-7; D possibly corresponds to TRBD1 (5 bases). V was trimmed by 1 base and J by 2 bases, leaving 9 bases between them. The CDR3 has 14 residues. The germline CDR1 and CDR2 sequences are LNHNV and YYDKDF (reference sequence). The CDR3 DNA follows: TGTGCCACCAGCAGAGGGACATCTACCTACGAGCAGTACTTC. Translation: CATSRGTSTYEQYF.

This chain connects TRBV15 to TRBJ1-6; D is unclear. CDR1 and CDR2 from the germline V gene are LNHNV and YYDKDF (reference sequence). V shed 5 bases and J shed 13 bases, with 21 bases lying between them. The CDR3 runs 15 residues. The CDR3 DNA reads TGTGCCACCAGCGCCGGGCGACTGGGCAATCAGCCCCTCCACTTT. Its protein product is CATSAGRLGNQPLHF.

This clonotype was seen just once. At one boundary the junction diverges from the germline segment, which might be a read error. The chain links TRBV7-2 to TRBJ2-7; D may be TRBD1 or TRBD2 (5 bases each). CDR1 and CDR2 (germline): SGHTA, FQGNSA. CDR3 length equals 13 residues. In nucleotides, the CDR3 is TGCGCCAGCAGCCCGGGACCTCGGGTCGAGCAGTACTTC. It encodes CASSPGPRVEQYF. Together with reference TRBV7-2 and TRBJ2-7, the CDR3 gives the full variable domain: GAGVSQSPSNKVTEKGKDVELRCDPISGHTALYWYRQSLGQGLEFLIYFQGNSAPDKSGLPSDRFSAERTGGSVSTLTIQRTQQEDSAVYLCASSPGPRVEQYFGPGTRLTVT.

The CDR3 nucleotides read TGCAGTGCTAGAGATAGGAGGGGGGCGTATGGCTACACCTTC. Translation gives CSARDRRGAYGYTF. This chain links TRBV20-1 with TRBJ1-2; D might be TRBD1 (6 bases). Germline values: CDR1 DFQATT, CDR2 SNEGSKA (reference sequence). This CDR3 has 14 residues. Trimming removed 0 bases from V and 5 bases from J, with 13 bases in between.

This clonotype was picked up many times. The chain carries TRBV10-3 and TRBJ1-3; 7 nucleotides align to TRBD1. The CDR3 spans 16 residues. Unmatched junction bases numbered 8, after V lost 2 bases and J lost 4 bases. Germline CDR1 ENHRY, CDR2 SYGVKD. CDR3: CAISEPGTAGGNTIYF. CDR3 coding DNA: TGTGCCATCAGTGAGCCTGGGACAGCGGGCGGAAACACCATATATTTT.

This clonotype was seen repeatedly, ten times or more. The chain has TRBV6-1 and TRBJ2-7, with 14 positions matching TRBD2. V was pared by 4 bases and J by 0 bases, with 2 bases of the junction left unmatched. Germline-derived CDR1 and CDR2 are MNHNS and SASEGT. The CDR3 consists of 16 residues. The CDR3 sequence is CASSVGTSGSSYEQYF. The DNA of the CDR3 is TGTGCCAGCAGTGTTGGGACTAGCGGGAGCTCCTACGAGCAGTACTTC.